This T cell receptor (beta chain) was identified in a study of blood T cell repertoires in COVID-19. As for the study in general: The United States, Italy and Spain were the sources of the acute and convalescent COVID-19 samples. The analysed material was cDNA or gDNA that came from T cells, B-cell-depleted T cells, or PBMCs.

Trimming removed 0 bases at V and 1 base at J, with 10 bases between. The CDR3 is 15 residues long. The germline gives CDR1 SGHRS, CDR2 YFSETQ. Authors' processing steps: Nucleated cell counts were estimated from reference gene primer amplification. Using immunoSEQ multiplex PCR, the repertoire was profiled, and TCRdb retains in-frame clones only, with some absent. The V and J calls and clone size are taken from that table; D and trimming were inferred from the DNA. The sample lists about 310,000 clones, 75% to 90% occurring once. The sample taken for sequencing was peripheral blood. This sequence originates from a man aged 18 to 29 with active or convalescent COVID-19. This chain connects TRBV5-1 to TRBJ1-1; weak D call: TRBD1 (5 bases). In nucleotides, the CDR3 is TGCGCCAGCAGCTTGGCTGGGAGGGGGAACACTGAAGCTTTCTTT. Translation: CASSLAGRGNTEAFF.